The clone carrying this T cell receptor (beta chain) was seen many times. The antigen is unknown. The sample comes from a study of T cell repertoires in cytomegalovirus infection. Study-level background: In public TCR beta signatures, there were indications of both CMV infection and matching HLA type. Findings and limits, study-wide: Summed public TCR beta family frequency identified CMV carriers bearing the relevant HLA. What dominated the ex vivo response were HLA-C-restricted CMV-specific TCR beta clonotypes.

Trimming removed 5 bases from V and 6 bases from J, with 15 bases in between. Germline CDR1 SGHVS, CDR2 FNYEAQ. CDR3 length: 14 amino acids. TCRdb reanalysed the reads using MiXCR and keeps one entry per CDR3 protein. This table holds about 140,000 distinct CDR3 sequences, roughly 6.5% found once. The V call is TRBV7-6, the J call TRBJ2-3; the D gene is possibly TRBD2 (5 bases). The TCR was taken from a human donor in good health (CMV status not recorded). Some clones in this sample may be carry-over from other donors' samples. What was sequenced was PBMCs. The CDR3 is CASSHSGSPDTQYF. CDR3 nucleotides: TGTGCCAGCAGCCACAGCGGTTCCCCGGATACGCAGTATTTT.